This is a list of T cell receptor beta chains from one sample in a study of technical replicates of blood from several donors. Sequenced by immunoSEQ multiplex PCR; TCRdb stores in-frame clones only, minus some. This table has just under 60,000 clones, 91% appearing once. Sequencing used PBMCs. The source of these receptors is a human donor in good health. Some clones in this sample may be carry-over from other donors' samples. Both conserved end residues are part of each CDR3. Fields, in order: D gene, clone size, V gene, J gene, CDR3 DNA, CDR3 protein. D genes are given only for firm matches. Expanded clones get a size class; other rows say once, few or many, or leave the size out.

D gene: TRBD2; clone size: -; V gene: TRBV9; J gene: TRBJ2-1; CDR3 DNA: TGTGCCAGCAGCGTATCAGCGGGAGTCTACAATGAGCAGTTCTTC; CDR3 protein: CASSVSAGVYNEQFF
D gene: -; clone size: -; V gene: TRBV4-1; J gene: TRBJ2-3; CDR3 DNA: TGCGCCAGCAGCCCCTTAGGCGGCCTTGACGCAGATACGCAGTATTTT; CDR3 protein: CASSPLGGLDADTQYF
D gene: -; clone size: -; V gene: TRBV19; J gene: TRBJ1-1; CDR3 DNA: TGTGCCAGTAGTATTCGGGGGGACACTGAAGCTTTCTTT; CDR3 protein: CASSIRGDTEAFF
D gene: TRBD1; clone size: -; V gene: TRBV2; J gene: TRBJ2-1; CDR3 DNA: TGTGCCAGCAGTCAAACCGGGACAGAGACAAATGAGCAGTTCTTC; CDR3 protein: CASSQTGTETNEQFF
D gene: TRBD1; clone size: -; V gene: TRBV6-6; J gene: TRBJ1-2; CDR3 DNA: TGTGCCAGCAGGGATCCGGGACAGGGGGCTAGTGGCTACACCTTC; CDR3 protein: CASRDPGQGASGYTF
D gene: -; clone size: -; V gene: TRBV5-1; J gene: TRBJ1-1; CDR3 DNA: TGCGCCAGCAGCTCGCAGGGGACCATGAACACTGAAGCTTTCTTT; CDR3 protein: CASSSQGTMNTEAFF
D gene: -; clone size: -; V gene: TRBV9; J gene: TRBJ1-5; CDR3 DNA: TGTGCCAGCAGCGTAGCAGGGGACCCCAATCAGCCCCAGCATTTT; CDR3 protein: CASSVAGDPNQPQHF
D gene: TRBD2; clone size: once; V gene: TRBV5-4; J gene: TRBJ2-2; CDR3 DNA: TGTGCCAGCAGCTTGGAGCCTAGCGGGAACACCGGGGAGCTGTTTTTT; CDR3 protein: CASSLEPSGNTGELFF
D gene: TRBD2; clone size: few; V gene: TRBV4-3; J gene: TRBJ2-1; CDR3 DNA: TGCGCCAGCAGCCACCTCGGGAGGTCAAACTACAATGAGCAGTTCTTC; CDR3 protein: CASSHLGRSNYNEQFF
D gene: -; clone size: -; V gene: TRBV7-2; J gene: TRBJ1-2; CDR3 DNA: TGTGCCAGCACTAACATGGAGGGCCAGTTCTATGGCTACACCTTC; CDR3 protein: CASTNMEGQFYGYTF
D gene: -; clone size: -; V gene: TRBV10-3; J gene: TRBJ2-2; CDR3 DNA: TGTGCCATCAGTGAAAATGCGGCGGGTACCGGGGAGCTGTTTTTT; CDR3 protein: CAISENAAGTGELFF
D gene: -; clone size: -; V gene: TRBV2; J gene: TRBJ1-1; CDR3 DNA: TGTGCCAGCAGACCGGGTCCGAACACTGAAGCTTTCTTT; CDR3 protein: CASRPGPNTEAFF
D gene: -; clone size: few; V gene: TRBV5-5; J gene: TRBJ1-6; CDR3 DNA: TGTGCCAGCACTTGGGGGGTTTCACCCCTCCACTTT; CDR3 protein: CASTWGVSPLHF
D gene: TRBD1; clone size: -; V gene: TRBV7-9; J gene: TRBJ1-2; CDR3 DNA: TGTGCCAGCAGCTCGACAGGGGTCTATGGCTACACCTTC; CDR3 protein: CASSSTGVYGYTF
D gene: TRBD1; clone size: -; V gene: TRBV27; J gene: TRBJ2-7; CDR3 DNA: TGTGCCAGCACCCCATCCGGGACAGGGTCCTACGAGCAGTACTTC; CDR3 protein: CASTPSGTGSYEQYF
D gene: TRBD1; clone size: -; V gene: TRBV4-2; J gene: TRBJ2-3; CDR3 DNA: TGTGCCAGCAGCCAAGTTGAACAGGGGCCGGATACGCAGTATTTT; CDR3 protein: CASSQVEQGPDTQYF
D gene: -; clone size: -; V gene: TRBV19; J gene: TRBJ2-2; CDR3 DNA: TGTGCCAGTAGTCGACAGGAACAAACCGGGGAGCTGTTTTTT; CDR3 protein: CASSRQEQTGELFF
D gene: -; clone size: -; V gene: TRBV7-9; J gene: TRBJ1-1; CDR3 DNA: TGTGCCAGCAGCTCGGCCGGGGGTGACACTGAAGCTTTCTTT; CDR3 protein: CASSSAGGDTEAFF
D gene: -; clone size: -; V gene: TRBV5-4; J gene: TRBJ1-2; CDR3 DNA: TGTGCCAGCAGCTTATTCGGTAACTATGGCTACACCTTC; CDR3 protein: CASSLFGNYGYTF
D gene: -; clone size: once; V gene: TRBV30; J gene: TRBJ2-5; CDR3 DNA: TGTGCCTGGAGTCAACAGGGTAGGGAGACCCAGTACTTC; CDR3 protein: CAWSQQGRETQYF
D gene: TRBD1; clone size: -; V gene: TRBV2; J gene: TRBJ1-2; CDR3 DNA: TGTGCCAGCATTGACCCCCAAGGGTTCGACAGGGATGACTATGGCTACACCTTC; CDR3 protein: CASIDPQGFDRDDYGYTF
D gene: -; clone size: few; V gene: TRBV7-8; J gene: TRBJ2-7; CDR3 DNA: TGTGCCAGCAAACTGGGCAGGCCCGGTGTTTCCTACGAGCAGTACTTC; CDR3 protein: CASKLGRPGVSYEQYF
D gene: TRBD1; clone size: -; V gene: TRBV18; J gene: TRBJ1-1; CDR3 DNA: TGTGCCAGCTCACCGAATGGACAGGGGAACACTGAAGCTTTCTTT; CDR3 protein: CASSPNGQGNTEAFF
D gene: TRBD1; clone size: -; V gene: TRBV2; J gene: TRBJ1-1; CDR3 DNA: TGTGCCAGCAGACGGGACAGGGGGAGGAACACTGAAGCTTTCTTT; CDR3 protein: CASRRDRGRNTEAFF
D gene: -; clone size: -; V gene: TRBV5-4; J gene: TRBJ1-6; CDR3 DNA: TGTGCCAGCAGCTTGCGGGGTCCGACGAATTCACCCCTCCACTTT; CDR3 protein: CASSLRGPTNSPLHF
D gene: TRBD2; clone size: -; V gene: TRBV18; J gene: TRBJ2-7; CDR3 DNA: TGTGCCAGCTCACCCTATTTAGGACTGGCGGGAGAGGGCGAGCAGTACTTC; CDR3 protein: CASSPYLGLAGEGEQYF
D gene: -; clone size: -; V gene: TRBV4-2; J gene: TRBJ2-2; CDR3 DNA: TGTGCCAGCAGCCAAGCAGGGAAAACGAACACCGGGGAGCTGTTTTTT; CDR3 protein: CASSQAGKTNTGELFF
D gene: -; clone size: -; V gene: TRBV5-6; J gene: TRBJ1-4; CDR3 DNA: TGTGCCAGCAGCCCGGTCGGGATGACTAATGAAAAACTGTTTTTT; CDR3 protein: CASSPVGMTNEKLFF
D gene: -; clone size: -; V gene: TRBV10-3; J gene: TRBJ1-6; CDR3 DNA: TGTGCCACTACCCCCCGGGCGGCGGGCCCCTCCTATAATTCACCCCTCCACTTT; CDR3 protein: CATTPRAAGPSYNSPLHF
D gene: TRBD1; clone size: -; V gene: TRBV7-6; J gene: TRBJ2-7; CDR3 DNA: TGTGCCAGCAGCTTTGGGACAGGGGGATACTACGAGCAGTACTTC; CDR3 protein: CASSFGTGGYYEQYF
D gene: -; clone size: -; V gene: TRBV9; J gene: TRBJ1-1; CDR3 DNA: TGTGCCAGCAGCGCACAGCCAGGGGAGATTGGCACTGAAGCTTTCTTT; CDR3 protein: CASSAQPGEIGTEAFF
D gene: TRBD1; clone size: -; V gene: TRBV7-9; J gene: TRBJ2-7; CDR3 DNA: TGTGCCAGCAGCGACCGGGACAGAGCCTACGAGCAGTACTTC; CDR3 protein: CASSDRDRAYEQYF
D gene: TRBD2; clone size: -; V gene: TRBV7-3; J gene: TRBJ2-3; CDR3 DNA: TGTGCCAGCAGCTTAACTAGCGGGGGAGGGACAGATACGCAGTATTTT; CDR3 protein: CASSLTSGGGTDTQYF
D gene: -; clone size: -; V gene: TRBV4-1; J gene: TRBJ2-5; CDR3 DNA: TGCGCCAGCAGCCAGCATGGCAGGGGCGAGACCCAGTACTTC; CDR3 protein: CASSQHGRGETQYF
D gene: TRBD2; clone size: -; V gene: TRBV5-6; J gene: TRBJ2-7; CDR3 DNA: TGTGCCAGCAGCGGGCAGCGGGGCTGGGGCGAGCAGTACTTC; CDR3 protein: CASSGQRGWGEQYF
D gene: TRBD1; clone size: -; V gene: TRBV4-1; J gene: TRBJ1-4; CDR3 DNA: TGCGCCAGCAGCCAATATGGGGACAGAGGGGAAAAACTGTTTTTT; CDR3 protein: CASSQYGDRGEKLFF
D gene: TRBD1; clone size: -; V gene: TRBV7-9; J gene: TRBJ1-2; CDR3 DNA: TGTGCCAGCAGCTTAGCGTCGGGACAGGGGGCGACAGGGGATGGCTACACCTTC; CDR3 protein: CASSLASGQGATGDGYTF
D gene: -; clone size: -; V gene: TRBV11-3; J gene: TRBJ2-1; CDR3 DNA: TGTGCCAGCAGCCAGGGAGGCTATGAGCAGTTCTTC; CDR3 protein: CASSQGGYEQFF
D gene: -; clone size: -; V gene: TRBV4-1; J gene: TRBJ2-2; CDR3 DNA: TGCGCCAGCTCCCGAGATGAGCATTCGAACACCGGGGAGCTGTTTTTT; CDR3 protein: CASSRDEHSNTGELFF
D gene: -; clone size: -; V gene: TRBV6-4; J gene: TRBJ1-1; CDR3 DNA: TGTGCCAGAACACAGTCGATGAACACTGAAGCTTTCTTT; CDR3 protein: CARTQSMNTEAFF
D gene: -; clone size: -; V gene: TRBV7-3; J gene: TRBJ2-3; CDR3 DNA: TGTGCCAGCAGCGTAGGTAGCGTCTCTAGCACAGATACGCAGTATTTT; CDR3 protein: CASSVGSVSSTDTQYF
D gene: -; clone size: -; V gene: TRBV7-9; J gene: TRBJ1-1; CDR3 DNA: TGTGCCAGCAGCTTAGGACAGGTGAACACTGAAGCTTTCTTT; CDR3 protein: CASSLGQVNTEAFF
D gene: TRBD2; clone size: -; V gene: TRBV5-4; J gene: TRBJ2-7; CDR3 DNA: TGTGCCAGCAGCTTGGGCGGGAGCAGCTCCTACGAGCAGTACTTC; CDR3 protein: CASSLGGSSSYEQYF
D gene: TRBD2; clone size: -; V gene: TRBV5-4; J gene: TRBJ2-3; CDR3 DNA: TGTGCCAGCAGCTTGCCTAGCGGGAAGGCAGATACGCAGTATTTT; CDR3 protein: CASSLPSGKADTQYF
D gene: -; clone size: -; V gene: TRBV6-1; J gene: TRBJ1-1; CDR3 DNA: TGTGCCAGCAGCGCAATGCGGAACACTGAAGCTTTCTTT; CDR3 protein: CASSAMRNTEAFF